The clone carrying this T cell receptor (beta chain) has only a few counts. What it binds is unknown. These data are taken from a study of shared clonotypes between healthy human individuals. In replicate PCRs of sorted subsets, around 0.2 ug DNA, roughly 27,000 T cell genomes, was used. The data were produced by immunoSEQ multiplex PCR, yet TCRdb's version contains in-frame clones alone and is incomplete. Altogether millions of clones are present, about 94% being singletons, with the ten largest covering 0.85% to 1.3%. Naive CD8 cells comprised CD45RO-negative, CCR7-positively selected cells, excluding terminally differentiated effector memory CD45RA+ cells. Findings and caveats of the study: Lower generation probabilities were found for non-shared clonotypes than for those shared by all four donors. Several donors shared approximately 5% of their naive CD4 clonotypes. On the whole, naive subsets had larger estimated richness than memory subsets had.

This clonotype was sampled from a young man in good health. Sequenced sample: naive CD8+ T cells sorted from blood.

The CDR3 region has the DNA TGTGCCATCAGTGGGGAGGGGTCGGGACTAGCGGGAGGCTACGAGCAGTACTTC. It translates to CAISGEGSGLAGGYEQYF. The chain links TRBV10-3 to TRBJ2-7; 15 nucleotides agree with TRBD2. The germline gives CDR1 ENHRY, CDR2 SYGVKD. The CDR3 sequence is 18 residues long. The V gene end was trimmed by 4 bases and the J gene end by 3 bases; junction bases not matched to a gene: 10.